Only a few counts were recorded for the clone carrying this T cell receptor beta chain. Its specificity is unknown. The CDR3 is 11 residues long. Germline-derived CDR1 and CDR2 are MDHEN and SYDVKM. The entry originates in a study of T cells after yellow fever vaccination. Study observations and caveats: Most primary-vaccination clones reappeared after the booster (96% CD4, 88% CD8). Shared CD4/CD8 clonotypes were a small share, likely from convergent recombination. Within FACS-sorted repertoires, abundant clonotypes contaminating from the bulk population could be present.

TCRdb called the 5' RACE reads again in MiXCR, with one record for every CDR3 protein. This table has about 230,000 distinct CDR3 sequences, approximately 6.8% appearing once. The clonotype was recovered from a man aged 25-45 years who received the YFV17D yellow fever vaccine. The material sequenced was CD4+ T cells sorted from PBMCs, taken on the day of the yellow fever booster vaccination. The V call is TRBV28, the J call TRBJ2-7, with D unclear. The CDR3 protein is CAASRIDEQYF. The CDR3 DNA is TGTGCGGCCAGTCGTATTGACGAGCAGTACTTC. The full variable domain, rest sourced from reference TRBV28 and TRBJ2-7, is DVKVTQSSRYLVKRTGEKVFLECVQDMDHENMFWYRQDPGLGLRLIYFSYDVKMKEKGDIPEGYSVSREKKERFSLILESASTNQTSMYLCAASRIDEQYFGPGTRLTVT.